These 31 T cell receptor beta chains share one sample of origin, sequenced in a study of blood T cell repertoires in COVID-19. TCRdb's copy holds only in-frame clones and misses some; the assay was immunoSEQ multiplex PCR. This sample has 150,000 or so clones, with roughly nine tenths found just once. The sample taken for sequencing was peripheral blood. The receptors were sampled from a young man with COVID-19, enrolled during active disease.

This chain connects TRBV15 to TRBJ2-7, with TRBD2 matching 7 bases. V trimming: 3 bases; J trimming: 0 bases; junction bases outside the gene matches: 11. The CDR3 runs to 17 residues. Looked up from germline, CDR1 is LNHNV and CDR2 is YYDKDF (reference sequence). The CDR3 DNA is TGTGCCACCAGCAGCCCCTTGGGAGCGGGGAGCTCCTACGAGCAGTACTTC. It specifies CATSSPLGAGSSYEQYF.

This clone has only one observation. This sequence joins TRBV7-2 and TRBJ2-2, with 10 positions matching TRBD2. In germline, CDR1 is SGHTA, CDR2 FQGNSA. The CDR3 is 14 residues long. With V trimmed by 6 bases and J by 5 bases, 3 bases remained unmatched. CDR3 residues: CASRLAGMTGELFF. DNA of the CDR3: TGTGCCAGCAGACTAGCGGGGATGACCGGGGAGCTGTTTTTT.

The rearrangement uses TRBV27 and TRBJ2-7; 14 positions agree with TRBD2. There are 15 residues in the CDR3. The V segment lost 0 bases and the J segment 12 bases; nucleotides outside the gene matches: 7. From germline, CDR1 is MNHEY and CDR2 SMNVEV (reference sequence). CDR3 nucleotides: TGTGCCAGCAGTTTATCGGGGGGACTAGCGGGAGTTCCGTACTTC. As protein: CASSLSGGLAGVPYF.

This chain connects TRBV27 to TRBJ2-5, with 14 bases lining up with TRBD2. The CDR3 totals 17 residues. Looked up from germline, CDR1 is MNHEY and CDR2 is SMNVEV (reference sequence). Trimming at V came to 5 bases and at J to 2 bases, leaving 7 bases not matched to a gene. The CDR3 protein is CASSPGTSGRGQETQYF. CDR3 nucleotides: TGTGCCAGCAGTCCCGGGACTAGCGGGAGAGGTCAAGAGACCCAGTACTTC.

This chain uses TRBV19 with TRBJ2-5; 8 bases are a match to TRBD2. Trimming removed 8 bases from V and 7 bases from J; junction bases left unmatched: 12. Germline V gives CDR1 LNHDA, CDR2 SQIVND (reference sequence). CDR3 length equals 14 residues. CDR3 loop: CASSGGAFKATQYF. The CDR3 DNA sequence: TGTGCCAGTTCGGGAGGGGCCTTCAAGGCGACCCAGTACTTC.

This sequence joins TRBV5-4 and TRBJ2-3, with D hard to call. Trimming removed 4 bases from V and 1 base from J, with 10 bases in between. This CDR3 is 14 amino acids long. The V gene's germline CDR1 is SGHNT and CDR2 YYREEE (reference sequence). CDR3 sequence: CASSRPTGTDTQYF. CDR3 in DNA: TGTGCCAGCAGCCGCCCTACGGGCACAGATACGCAGTATTTT.

The chain uses TRBV11-3 and TRBJ2-5, with D possibly matching TRBD2 (5 bases). Germline values: CDR1 SGHNT, CDR2 YENEEA. The CDR3 loop spans 14 amino acids. Trimming pared 5 bases from V and 1 base from J, leaving 11 bases between. CDR3 loop: CASSSSRGQETQYF. CDR3 DNA sequence: TGTGCCAGCAGCAGTTCCCGGGGCCAAGAGACCCAGTACTTC.

The count of this clone is one. The chain is built from TRBV6-6 and TRBJ2-3, with D perhaps matching TRBD2 (6 bases). The CDR3 is 16 residues long. The V end was cut by 1 base, the J end by 0 bases, with 11 bases between. Germline-derived CDR1 and CDR2 are MNHNY and SVGAGI (reference sequence). CDR3 DNA sequence: TGTGCCAGCAGTTACTACCGGACTACCAGCACAGATACGCAGTATTTT. As protein: CASSYYRTTSTDTQYF.

The rearrangement uses TRBV14 and TRBJ2-2, with D perhaps matching TRBD2 (5 bases). V lost 1 base and J 1 base, leaving 13 bases between the germline ends. Looked up from germline, CDR1 is SGHDN and CDR2 is FVKESK. The length of the CDR3 is 17 residues. The CDR3 loop reads CASSQVKSRGNTGELFF. CDR3 in DNA: TGTGCCAGCAGCCAAGTAAAAAGCCGGGGGAACACCGGGGAGCTGTTTTTT. The complete variable domain, with remaining parts taken from reference TRBV14 and TRBJ2-2, reads EAGVTQFPSHSVIEKGQTVTLRCDPISGHDNLYWYRRVMGKEIKFLLHFVKESKQDESGMPNNRFLAERTGGTYSTLKVQPAELEDSGVYFCASSQVKSRGNTGELFFGEGSRLTVL.

The chain combines TRBV7-9 with TRBJ2-2; possible D gene TRBD1, 5 bases. From germline, CDR1 is SEHNR and CDR2 FQNEAQ (reference sequence). V dropped 3 bases and J dropped 4 bases, with 6 bases sitting between them. This CDR3 is 13 amino acids long. The CDR3 region is CASSFQGTGELFF. In DNA, the CDR3 is TGTGCCAGCAGCTTTCAGGGCACCGGGGAGCTGTTTTTT. Full variable domain (remainder filled in from reference TRBV7-9 and TRBJ2-2): DTGVSQNPRHKITKRGQNVTFRCDPISEHNRLYWYRQTLGQGPEFLTYFQNEAQLEKSRLLSDRFSAERPKGSFSTLEIQRTEQGDSAMYLCASSFQGTGELFFGEGSRLTVL.

The chain combines TRBV5-1 with TRBJ2-7; 8 bases map to TRBD1. V was pared by 0 bases and J by 3 bases, with 5 bases of the junction left unmatched. Germline V gives CDR1 SGHRS, CDR2 YFSETQ. The CDR3 loop spans 15 amino acids. The DNA for the CDR3 is TGCGCCAGCAGCTTGGATACAGGGGGGTACTACGAGCAGTACTTC. It yields the protein CASSLDTGGYYEQYF.

The chain recombines TRBV4-3 with TRBJ1-5; 10 bases map to TRBD1. Germline CDR1 reads LGHNA; CDR2 reads YSLEER. This CDR3 spans 16 amino acids. V lost 0 bases, J lost 6 bases, and 5 bases stayed unmatched. The CDR3 here is CASSQDWGQGRQPQHF. CDR3 DNA sequence: TGCGCCAGCAGCCAAGATTGGGGACAGGGGCGTCAGCCCCAGCATTTT.

The rearrangement uses TRBV27 and TRBJ2-3, with 8 bases identical to TRBD2. Germline V gene lookup returns CDR1 MNHEY and CDR2 SMNVEV (reference sequence). The J segment lost 2 bases and the V segment lost 2 bases, leaving 6 bases of the junction unmatched. This CDR3 has 16 residues. The CDR3 nucleotides are TGTGCCAGCAGTTTAGCGGGAGGAGGGCTCACAGATACGCAGTATTTT. This translates into CASSLAGGGLTDTQYF.

The rearrangement uses TRBV15 and TRBJ2-7, with D maybe TRBD1 (7 bases). Germline CDR1 is LNHNV and CDR2 is YYDKDF (reference sequence). Trimming pared 4 bases from V and 3 bases from J, leaving 16 bases between. The CDR3 runs 15 residues. In DNA form, the CDR3 reads TGTGCCACCAGCAACCCGGGCAGGGGGGACTACGAGCAGTACTTC. It encodes CATSNPGRGDYEQYF.

The genes are TRBV27 and TRBJ2-7; 7 bases align to TRBD2. After removal of 3 bases from V and 4 bases from J, the junction contained 6 bases not matched to a gene. This CDR3 contains 14 residues. CDR1 and CDR2 (germline): MNHEY, SMNVEV (reference sequence). The CDR3 DNA follows: TGTGCCAGCAGTTTTGGGGGAGGGAGATACGAGCAGTACTTC. This gives the protein CASSFGGGRYEQYF.

The gene calls are TRBV7-9 and TRBJ2-7, with no clear D. The CDR3 contains 18 residues. The V end was cut by 4 bases, the J end by 3 bases, with 25 bases between. Germline V gene sequence: CDR1 SEHNR, CDR2 FQNEAQ (reference sequence). In DNA, the CDR3 is TGTGCCAGCAGCTCCTCCGGTTCTAGTCCGATCCGTAACTACGAGCAGTACTTC. Translation: CASSSSGSSPIRNYEQYF.

In nucleotides, the CDR3 is TGTGCCAGCAGTGTTAGTAGCGGGGCAAGCACAGATACGCAGTATTTT. Protein: CASSVSSGASTDTQYF. The rearrangement joins TRBV28 to TRBJ2-3; 8 bases are a match to TRBD2. Germline V lookup: CDR1 MDHEN, CDR2 SYDVKM. The CDR3 is 16 amino acids. J was trimmed by 0 bases and V by 5 bases; bases with no gene match: 7.

In nucleotides, the CDR3 is TGTGCCAGCAGTCGACTAGCGGACGAGCAGTACTTC. Amino acids: CASSRLADEQYF. The chain joins TRBV7-8 to TRBJ2-7, with 9 bases lining up with TRBD2. The CDR3 spans 12 residues. Germline V lookup: CDR1 SGHVS, CDR2 FQNEAQ. V trimming: 6 bases; J trimming: 5 bases; junction bases outside the gene matches: 2.

The chain combines TRBV27 with TRBJ2-5, with TRBD1 identical over 8 bases. The germline CDR1 and CDR2 sequences are MNHEY and SMNVEV (reference sequence). Trimming took 5 bases from V and 4 from J; bases not matched to a gene: 6. The CDR3 consists of 14 residues. The CDR3 region has the DNA TGTGCCAGCAGTGAGAAGACAGGGGTAGAGACCCAGTACTTC. It specifies CASSEKTGVETQYF.

The chain carries TRBV6-2 or TRBV6-3 and TRBJ2-7; 7 nucleotides align to TRBD2. Germline values: CDR1 MNHEY, CDR2 SVGEGT. V dropped 4 bases and J dropped 6; count of bases not matched to a gene: 3. This CDR3 spans 12 amino acids. CDR3 nucleotides: TGTGCCAGCAGTTCACGGGGGGTCGAGCAGTACTTC. Its protein product is CASSSRGVEQYF.

This clone came up once. This chain joins TRBV4-1 and TRBJ1-5, with D tentatively TRBD1 (6 bases). Trimming stripped 0 bases from V and 0 bases from J, with 18 bases between. The CDR3 loop spans 19 amino acids. The V gene's germline CDR1 is MGHRA and CDR2 YSYEKL. CDR3 loop: CASSQDWRQGIYSNQPQHF. Here the CDR3 DNA reads TGCGCCAGCAGCCAAGACTGGAGGCAGGGGATTTATAGCAATCAGCCCCAGCATTTT.

As concerns this clone: This specimen includes other DNA sequences encoding the same CDR3. In DNA, the CDR3 is TGTGCCAGCAGTTACTCGCGGGGGGAGCAGTACTTC. Its protein is CASSYSRGEQYF. The rearrangement joins TRBV6-5 to TRBJ2-7; 7 positions agree with TRBD2. The CDR3 is made up of 12 amino acids. The germline V gene has CDR1 MNHEY and CDR2 SVGAGI. Unmatched junction bases numbered 0, after V lost 0 bases and J lost 7 bases.

V is TRBV7-8 and J is TRBJ2-5; 12 nucleotides agree with TRBD2. The germline gives CDR1 SGHVS, CDR2 FQNEAQ. V dropped 3 bases and J dropped 4; count of bases not matched to a gene: 3. The length of the CDR3 is 15 residues. The CDR3 region is CASSLTSGRRETQYF. CDR3 bases: TGTGCCAGCAGCTTGACTAGCGGGAGAAGAGAGACCCAGTACTTC.

The chain is built from TRBV7-8 and TRBJ2-1; no firm D call. Germline V gene lookup returns CDR1 SGHVS and CDR2 FQNEAQ. The CDR3 is made up of 15 amino acids. The V and J ends lost 1 base and 2 bases respectively, with 9 bases between them. In DNA form, the CDR3 reads TGTGCCAGCAGCTTAGGGAGCCCAACCTACAATGAGCAGTTCTTC. Encoded protein: CASSLGSPTYNEQFF.

The rearrangement joins TRBV19 to TRBJ2-1; TRBD2 matches at 7 bases. V shed 3 bases, J shed 7 bases, and the junction held 12 bases outside the gene matches. Germline CDR1 reads LNHDA; CDR2 reads SQIVND (reference sequence). This CDR3 spans 16 amino acids. This CDR3 is CASSISGEGRGNEQFF. CDR3 bases: TGTGCCAGTAGTATTTCGGGGGAGGGCCGGGGGAATGAGCAGTTCTTC.

The rearrangement uses TRBV5-6 and TRBJ2-7, with 8 nucleotides matching TRBD2. The germline V gene has CDR1 SGHDT and CDR2 YYEEEE. The CDR3 sequence is 13 residues long. V was clipped by 2 bases and J by 6 bases; unmatched bases: 4. CDR3 region: CASSFLAGAEQYF. CDR3 coding DNA: TGTGCCAGCAGCTTTCTAGCGGGCGCCGAGCAGTACTTC.

The V gene is TRBV10-3, the J gene TRBJ2-5; D is perhaps TRBD2 (6 bases). V lost 8 bases and J 7 bases, leaving 20 bases between the germline ends. The germline V gene has CDR1 ENHRY and CDR2 SYGVKD. The CDR3 consists of 14 residues. CDR3 region: CAIEEGLGGGTQYF. CDR3 nucleotides: TGTGCCATCGAGGAGGGGCTCGGAGGCGGGACCCAGTACTTC.

This chain links TRBV2 with TRBJ2-3, with no clear D. The length of the CDR3 is 14 residues. Between the trimmed V and J ends, which lost 4 bases and 0 bases, there was a span of 8 bases. The V gene's germline CDR1 is SNHLY and CDR2 FYNNEI. Here the CDR3 reads CASSGPRSTDTQYF. The DNA for the CDR3 is TGTGCCAGCAGTGGCCCGAGGAGCACAGATACGCAGTATTTT.

This chain links TRBV6-6 with TRBJ1-1; D may be TRBD1 (5 bases). V lost 2 bases and J lost 1, with 11 bases in between. CDR3 length: 15 amino acids. Germline assignment: CDR1 MNHNY and CDR2 SVGAGI (reference sequence). CDR3 sequence (DNA): TGTGCCAGCAGTTACGGTGGAGGGGCGAACACTGAAGCTTTCTTT. Amino acids: CASSYGGGANTEAFF.

This rearrangement joins TRBV7-9 to TRBJ2-4, with 12 bases identical to TRBD2. This CDR3 has 16 amino acids. J was trimmed by 6 bases and V by 5 bases; bases with no gene match: 8. Germline CDR1 and CDR2: SEHNR and FQNEAQ (reference sequence). This CDR3 reads CASSTPSGRAGNIQYF. The DNA of the CDR3 is TGTGCCAGCAGCACCCCTAGCGGGAGGGCCGGAAACATTCAGTACTTC.

The V call is TRBV3-1 (or the pseudogene TRBV3-2), the J call TRBJ2-7; D possibly corresponds to TRBD2 (6 bases). Trimming stripped 0 bases from V and 5 bases from J, with 20 bases between. Germline V gives CDR1 LGHDT, CDR2 YNNKEL (reference sequence). The CDR3 is 17 residues long. The CDR3 spells CASSQDRNGSPLNEQYF. In nucleotides, the CDR3 is TGTGCCAGCAGCCAAGATCGTAACGGGAGCCCCTTGAACGAGCAGTACTTC.